This entry lists 32 T cell receptor beta chains sequenced from one sample in a study of CD8+ T cells in alopecia areata (dated by TCRdb to the late 2010s). Library preparation was by the immunoSEQ multiplex PCR assay. RNA was extracted from all samples and reverse transcribed into cDNA as template for TCR sequencing. The immuneACCESS repertoire file appears here via TCRdb, limited to in-frame rearrangements. These files lack a portion of the clones; in checked studies, under half of the deficit traces to unresolved V genes, and the cause of the others is not known. The sample table lists 200,000 to 250,000 clones, approximately 61% of them with a count of one. The biggest ten clones account for 0.45% of the sample. This specimen's time point label, per the study, means: baseline before oral tofacitinib. The source was CD4+ T cells sorted from blood, collected at week 0. The receptors stem from a human donor with alopecia areata.

This clone was seen just once. This chain's CDR3 is CASSAADRSDGANVLTF. CDR3 coding DNA: TGTGCCAGCAGTGCCGCCGACAGGTCCGATGGGGCCAACGTCCTGACTTTC. V and J are TRBV2 and TRBJ2-6, with D perhaps matching TRBD1 (6 bases). V was clipped by 4 bases and J by 3 bases, with 16 bases between them. The germline gives CDR1 SNHLY, CDR2 FYNNEI. The CDR3 is 17 residues long.

The rearrangement links TRBV6-5 to TRBJ1-1; the match to TRBD1 covers 7 bases. The CDR3 contains 15 residues. CDR1 and CDR2 (germline): MNHEY, SVGAGI. V lost 4 bases and J lost 4; bases outside the gene matches: 9. For the CDR3, the DNA is TGTGCCAGCAGTTTCCAGGGTTCAGGGGGCACTGAAGCTTTCTTT. Translating gives CASSFQGSGGTEAFF.

This clone was seen only a few times. V is TRBV23-1 and J is TRBJ2-2; 7 bases align to TRBD1. TRBV23-1 is an ORF; its function is uncertain. Germline trimming cut 3 bases from V and 1 base from J; bases unmatched to any gene: 2. The CDR3 length is 15 residues. The CDR3 DNA sequence: TGCGCCAGCAGTCATGGGGACAGGAACACCGGGGAGCTGTTTTTT. It is translated as CASSHGDRNTGELFF.

Only a few counts were recorded for this clone. The chain carries TRBV7-9 and TRBJ2-1, with D possibly matching TRBD1 (6 bases). Trimming left V 0 bases short and J 6 bases short, with 9 bases between. CDR1 is SEHNR, CDR2 FQNEAQ, per germline (reference sequence). The CDR3 is 14 amino acids. CDR3 bases: TGTGCCAGCAGCTTAGCCCTGGACAGCAATGAGCAGTTCTTC. It specifies CASSLALDSNEQFF.

This chain uses TRBV6-5 with TRBJ2-7, with 8 nucleotides matching TRBD1. CDR3 size: 15 residues. V trimming: 0 bases; J trimming: 3 bases; junction bases outside the gene matches: 4. CDR1 MNHEY and CDR2 SVGAGI come from the germline V gene. The CDR3 spells CASSYSSDRVYEQYF. DNA of the CDR3: TGTGCCAGCAGTTACTCTTCGGACAGGGTCTACGAGCAGTACTTC.

This chain joins TRBV5-1 and TRBJ1-4; perhaps TRBD1 as D (5 bases). Germline loops: CDR1 SGHRS, CDR2 YFSETQ. The CDR3 runs 15 residues. Trimming stripped 1 base from V and 6 bases from J, with 13 bases between. DNA of the CDR3: TGCGCCAGCAGCTTGACCGGGACCGCTCATGAAAAACTGTTTTTT. Translated, it gives CASSLTGTAHEKLFF.

The V gene is TRBV30, the J gene TRBJ1-5; no firm D call. V was pared by 0 bases and J by 2 bases, with 20 bases between. Germline loops: CDR1 GTSNPN, CDR2 SVGIG (reference sequence). The CDR3 covers 18 residues. CDR3 coding DNA: TGTGCCTGGAGTGTACAAGTTGGAGGCCAATCCGGCAATCAGCCCCAGCATTTT. Translation: CAWSVQVGGQSGNQPQHF. Full variable domain (missing parts from reference TRBV30 and TRBJ1-5): SQTIHQWPATLVQPVGSPLSLECTVEGTSNPNLYWYRQAAGRGLQLLFYSVGIGQISSEVPQNLSASRPQDRQFILSSKKLLLSDSGFYLCAWSVQVGGQSGNQPQHFGDGTRLSIL.

This clone was seen a single time. The V call is TRBV15, the J call TRBJ2-1; TRBD1 agrees at 7 bases. The ends lost 2 bases at V and 7 bases at J; junction bases unmatched: 8. Germline values: CDR1 LNHNV, CDR2 YYDKDF (reference sequence). The CDR3 runs 15 residues. The CDR3 DNA is TGTGCCACCAGCAGACTCCGGGACAGAGGGAATGAGCAGTTCTTC. Its protein product is CATSRLRDRGNEQFF.

This clone showed up just a few times. The rearrangement links TRBV7-2 to TRBJ2-7; D not resolved. Trimming took 1 base from V and 11 from J, leaving 12 bases between them. The CDR3 length is 12 residues. In germline, CDR1 is SGHTA, CDR2 FQGNSA. CDR3 in DNA: TGTGCCAGCAGCTTAGTGGCCAGGCGGAAGTACTTC. Its protein product is CASSLVARRKYF.

The chain employs TRBV29-1 and TRBJ1-2, with unresolved D. CDR3 length equals 14 residues. The V end was cut by 0 bases, the J end by 2 bases, with 10 bases between. The germline CDR1 and CDR2 sequences are SQVTM and ANQGSEA. The CDR3 DNA follows: TGCAGCGTTGAAGAGAGATCACCGAACTATGGCTACACCTTC. This encodes CSVEERSPNYGYTF.

The chain carries TRBV11-2 and TRBJ2-5; TRBD1 agrees at 7 bases. With V trimmed by 1 base and J by 1 base, 3 bases remained unmatched. The CDR3 is made up of 15 amino acids. Germline V gene data show CDR1 as SGHAT and CDR2 as FQNNGV. Here the CDR3 reads CASSLGDRVQETQYF. CDR3 DNA: TGTGCCAGCAGCTTAGGAGACAGGGTCCAAGAGACCCAGTACTTC.

This sequence joins TRBV2 and TRBJ2-4; D is unclear. Germline values: CDR1 SNHLY, CDR2 FYNNEI. V was shortened by 6 bases and J by 0 bases, with 12 bases between the two germline ends. The CDR3 covers 15 residues. The CDR3 loop is CASRLIVLAKNIQYF. The DNA of the CDR3 is TGTGCCAGCAGACTAATAGTCCTAGCCAAAAACATTCAGTACTTC. Supplemented by reference TRBV2 and TRBJ2-4, the full variable domain reads EPEVTQTPSHQVTQMGQEVILRCVPISNHLYFYWYRQILGQKVEFLVSFYNNEISEKSEIFDDQFSVERPDGSNFTLKIRSTKLEDSAMYFCASRLIVLAKNIQYFGAGTRLSVL.

The V call is TRBV6-6, the J call TRBJ2-7; D remains ambiguous. This CDR3 is built from 12 residues. V lost 2 bases and J 6 bases, leaving 8 bases between the germline ends. Germline V lookup: CDR1 MNHNY, CDR2 SVGAGI (reference sequence). The CDR3 region has the DNA TGTGCCAGCAGTTACACCCTCGGCGAGCAGTACTTC. This gives the protein CASSYTLGEQYF.

J is TRBJ2-3 and V is TRBV5-1; a possible D gene is TRBD2 (6 bases). The CDR3 loop spans 15 amino acids. Germline V gives CDR1 SGHRS, CDR2 YFSETQ. Between the trimmed V and J ends, which lost 6 bases and 2 bases, there was a span of 16 bases. The CDR3 DNA sequence: TGCGCCAGCATGGAGACGGGGGATCCCACAGATACGCAGTATTTT. It yields the protein CASMETGDPTDTQYF.

The rearrangement links TRBV29-1 to TRBJ1-5, with 9 nucleotides matching TRBD1. J lost 0 bases, V lost 6 bases, and 6 bases had no gene match. The V gene's germline CDR1 is SQVTM and CDR2 ANQGSEA. This CDR3 is 15 amino acids long. DNA of the CDR3: TGCAGCGTCCAGGACAGGGGCGATAGCAATCAGCCCCAGCATTTT. Translated: CSVQDRGDSNQPQHF.

This clone was seen repeatedly, ten times or more. The chain recombines TRBV6-1 with TRBJ2-1, with 11 nucleotides matching TRBD2. V shed 7 bases, J shed 10 bases, and the junction held 12 bases outside the gene matches. CDR1 and CDR2 (germline): MNHNS, SASEGT. The CDR3 contains 15 residues. CDR3 in amino acids: CASNPTGLAGGEQFF. The CDR3 DNA reads as TGTGCCAGCAATCCAACCGGGCTAGCGGGAGGAGAGCAGTTCTTC.

This clone was seen only a few times. The CDR3 is CASSLYPGRTDTQYF. The CDR3 region has the DNA TGTGCCAGCAGCTTATACCCCGGGAGGACAGATACGCAGTATTTT. The V gene is TRBV7-8, the J gene TRBJ2-3; 7 bases are shared with TRBD2. Per the germline V gene, CDR1 is SGHVS and CDR2 is FQNEAQ. This CDR3 has 15 amino acids. Trimming at V came to 2 bases and at J to 3 bases, leaving 5 bases not matched to a gene.

The chain couples TRBV23-1 to TRBJ2-7, with a tentative D call TRBD2 (5 bases). TRBV23-1 is designated an ORF whose function remains uncertain. The V end lost 8 bases, the J end lost 2 bases, and 13 bases lay between the germline ends. This CDR3 region has 13 residues. The CDR3 sequence: CASSEREAYEQYF. CDR3 in DNA: TGCGCCAGCTCGGAGAGGGAAGCCTACGAGCAGTACTTC.

In its sample, this clone was seen a few times. This sequence joins TRBV11-2 and TRBJ1-3; TRBD1 might be the D (5 bases). Germline V gives CDR1 SGHAT, CDR2 FQNNGV. Trimming pared 5 bases from V and 3 bases from J, leaving 17 bases between. The CDR3 runs 16 residues. CDR3 region: CASSQLVGGIGNTIYF. The CDR3 nucleotides read TGTGCCAGCAGCCAGCTAGTGGGGGGTATTGGAAACACCATATATTTT.

This clone showed up just a few times. Other nucleotide sequences in the sample specify the same CDR3. The rearrangement links TRBV7-2 to TRBJ1-1; no clear D gene. Trimming stripped 5 bases from V and 0 bases from J, with 7 bases between. Per germline, CDR1 SGHTA and CDR2 FQGNSA. The CDR3 runs to 13 residues. The CDR3 sequence is CASSPYLNTEAFF. CDR3 nucleotide sequence: TGTGCCAGCAGCCCGTACCTGAACACTGAAGCTTTCTTT.

On this clone itself: Other DNA sequences in the same sample also yield this CDR3. The V and J genes are TRBV5-1 and TRBJ2-3, with TRBD1 as a possible D gene (5 bases). Germline CDR1 SGHRS, CDR2 YFSETQ. V was pared by 0 bases and J by 2 bases, with 7 bases between. CDR3 length: 14 amino acids. DNA of the CDR3: TGCGCCAGCAGCTTGGACAGGTCCACAGATACGCAGTATTTT. This sequence encodes CASSLDRSTDTQYF.

The rearrangement joins TRBV19 to TRBJ1-5, with TRBD1 identical over 7 bases. Germline trimming cut 6 bases from V and 3 bases from J; bases unmatched to any gene: 2. Per germline, CDR1 LNHDA and CDR2 SQIVND (reference sequence). The CDR3 contains 13 residues. CDR3 in DNA: TGTGCCAGTAGAGGACAGGCCAATCAGCCCCAGCATTTT. As protein: CASRGQANQPQHF.

The chain is built from TRBV29-1 and TRBJ1-1; perhaps TRBD1 as D (6 bases). Germline V gene data show CDR1 as SQVTM and CDR2 as ANQGSEA. The CDR3 runs to 12 residues. CDR3 amino acids: CRAEGGSTEAFF. CDR3 coding DNA: TGCAGGGCGGAGGGGGGGTCTACTGAAGCTTTCTTT. Together with reference TRBV29-1 and TRBJ1-1, the CDR3 gives the full variable domain: SAVISQKPSRDICQRGTSLTIQCQVDSQVTMMFWYRQQPGQSLTLIATANQGSEATYESGFVIDKFPISRPNLTFSTLTVSNMSPEDSSIYLCRAEGGSTEAFFGQGTRLTVV.

Many counts were recorded for this clone. The chain has TRBV14 and TRBJ2-7; D is tentatively TRBD1 or TRBD2 (6 bases each). Germline values: CDR1 SGHDN, CDR2 FVKESK. The CDR3 totals 13 residues. V lost 3 bases, J lost 6 bases, and 12 bases lay in between. CDR3 bases: TGTGCCAGCAGCCATTTCGGAGGGGGCGAGCAGTACTTC. This codes for CASSHFGGGEQYF. Full variable domain (remainder filled in from reference TRBV14 and TRBJ2-7): EAGVTQFPSHSVIEKGQTVTLRCDPISGHDNLYWYRRVMGKEIKFLLHFVKESKQDESGMPNNRFLAERTGGTYSTLKVQPAELEDSGVYFCASSHFGGGEQYFGPGTRLTVT.

This chain links TRBV4-2 with TRBJ2-7; D not resolved. Germline loops: CDR1 LGHNA, CDR2 YNFKEQ. The CDR3 runs to 15 residues. Between the trimmed V and J ends, which lost 0 bases and 3 bases, there was a span of 12 bases. CDR3 DNA sequence: TGTGCCAGCAGCCAAGATCTGGGATATATCTACGAGCAGTACTTC. Its translation: CASSQDLGYIYEQYF.

This clone occurred many times. Other DNA sequences in this sample translate to the same CDR3. The J gene is TRBJ2-7, the V gene TRBV29-1; tentative D call: TRBD1 (6 bases). V dropped 4 bases and J dropped 2 bases, with 9 bases sitting between them. Per the germline V gene, CDR1 is SQVTM and CDR2 is ANQGSEA. The CDR3 has 12 amino acids. The CDR3: CSVADRPYEQYF. The DNA of the CDR3 is TGCAGCGTTGCCGACAGGCCCTACGAGCAGTACTTC.

This clone appeared a few times. The chain links TRBV10-3 to TRBJ2-7; 15 bases are a match to TRBD2. J was trimmed by 6 bases and V by 7 bases; bases with no gene match: 13. The CDR3 extends over 17 amino acids. Germline values: CDR1 ENHRY, CDR2 SYGVKD. This CDR3 reads CAITGTSGGHPSGEQYF. In DNA form, the CDR3 reads TGTGCCATCACCGGGACTAGCGGGGGGCACCCATCGGGCGAGCAGTACTTC.

The genes are TRBV27 and TRBJ1-5; 9 nucleotides match TRBD1. V lost 5 bases and J lost 2; bases outside the gene matches: 10. The germline gives CDR1 MNHEY, CDR2 SMNVEV (reference sequence). The CDR3 loop spans 17 amino acids. Here the CDR3 DNA reads TGTGCCAGCAGTCACGGGACAGGGAAGTTTCGCAATCAGCCCCAGCATTTT. Translated: CASSHGTGKFRNQPQHF.

V is TRBV4-1 and J is TRBJ2-5, with no clear D. The germline gives CDR1 MGHRA, CDR2 YSYEKL. The CDR3 runs 17 residues. The V and J ends lost 0 bases and 1 base respectively, with 15 bases between them. CDR3 residues: CASSQDLRRLIQETQYF. CDR3 bases: TGCGCCAGCAGCCAAGATCTCCGGCGGCTTATCCAAGAGACCCAGTACTTC.

The chain uses TRBV29-1 and TRBJ2-3; D remains unclear. CDR3 size: 13 residues. From germline, CDR1 is SQVTM and CDR2 ANQGSEA. The germline V and J ends were trimmed by 2 bases and 5 bases, with 11 bases remaining between them. CDR3 in amino acids: CSVEITAIDTQYF. CDR3 DNA sequence: TGCAGCGTTGAAATAACAGCTATAGATACGCAGTATTTT.

This clone was picked up a small number of times. The chain links TRBV7-9 to TRBJ1-1, with D possibly TRBD1 on 5 matching bases. The CDR3 totals 15 residues. Per the germline V gene, CDR1 is SEHNR and CDR2 is FQNEAQ (reference sequence). The ends were cut back, 5 bases at V and 5 bases at J, with 18 bases in the middle. CDR3 in DNA: TGTGCCAGCAGCCCCGAAACAGGCGTAGGGACTGAAGCTTTCTTT. This codes for CASSPETGVGTEAFF. Full variable domain (missing parts from reference TRBV7-9 and TRBJ1-1): DTGVSQNPRHKITKRGQNVTFRCDPISEHNRLYWYRQTLGQGPEFLTYFQNEAQLEKSRLLSDRFSAERPKGSFSTLEIQRTEQGDSAMYLCASSPETGVGTEAFFGQGTRLTVV.

In this sample, this clone turned up a few times. The chain links TRBV14 to TRBJ1-3; possible D gene TRBD1, 6 bases. This CDR3 has 15 residues. The V gene lost 3 bases and the J gene lost 0 bases, with 9 bases spanning the gap. From germline, CDR1 is SGHDN and CDR2 FVKESK. DNA for the CDR3: TGTGCCAGCAGCCAGGGACAAATCTCTGGAAACACCATATATTTT. Translation gives CASSQGQISGNTIYF.